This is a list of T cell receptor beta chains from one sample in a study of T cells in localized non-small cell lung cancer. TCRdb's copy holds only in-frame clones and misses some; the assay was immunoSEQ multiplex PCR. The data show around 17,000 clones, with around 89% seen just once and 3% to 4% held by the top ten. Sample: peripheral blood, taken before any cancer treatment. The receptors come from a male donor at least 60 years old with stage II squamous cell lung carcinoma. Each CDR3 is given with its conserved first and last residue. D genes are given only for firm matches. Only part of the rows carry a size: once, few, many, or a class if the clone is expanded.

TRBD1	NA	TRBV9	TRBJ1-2	CASTGTGFGYTF	TGTGCCAGCACCGGGACAGGGTTCGGCTACACCTTC
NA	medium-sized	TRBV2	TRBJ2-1	CASSESPIQQQFF	TGTGCCAGCAGTGAAAGTCCTATACAGCAGCAGTTCTTC
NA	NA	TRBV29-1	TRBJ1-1	CSVPAGSRAFF	TGCAGCGTGCCGGCGGGGTCGAGGGCTTTCTTT
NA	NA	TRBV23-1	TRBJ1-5	CASSQSRGRSYADSNQPQHF	TGCGCCAGCAGTCAATCTAGAGGGCGGTCCTATGCCGATAGCAATCAGCCCCAGCATTTT
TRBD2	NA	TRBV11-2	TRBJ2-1	CASTSGSYNEQFF	TGTGCCAGCACTAGCGGGAGTTACAATGAGCAGTTCTTC
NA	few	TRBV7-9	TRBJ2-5	CASSLLMGETQYF	TGTGCCAGCAGCTTATTGATGGGGGAGACCCAGTACTTC
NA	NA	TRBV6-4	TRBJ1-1	CASRRGLNTEAFF	TGTGCCAGCAGGCGGGGGTTGAACACTGAAGCTTTCTTT
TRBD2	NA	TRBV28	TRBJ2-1	CASSPQASGRTHEQFF	TGTGCCAGCAGTCCCCAGGCTAGCGGGAGAACCCATGAGCAGTTCTTC
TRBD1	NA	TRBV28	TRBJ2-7	CASSGSGTGMSYEQYF	TGTGCCAGCAGTGGCTCTGGGACAGGGATGTCCTACGAGCAGTACTTC
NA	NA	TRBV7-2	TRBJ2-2	CASSPMGLRTAGELFF	TGTGCCAGCAGCCCGATGGGACTCAGGACGGCCGGGGAGCTGTTTTTT
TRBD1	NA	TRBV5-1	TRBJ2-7	CATTAGTGVSEQYF	TGCGCCACTACGGCCGGGACAGGGGTTTCCGAGCAGTACTTC
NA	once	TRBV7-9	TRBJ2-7	CASTADGYEQYF	TGTGCCAGCACGGCGGATGGCTACGAGCAGTACTTC
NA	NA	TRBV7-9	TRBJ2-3	CASSQTRTSSTDTQYF	TGTGCCAGCAGCCAAACCAGGACATCTAGCACAGATACGCAGTATTTT
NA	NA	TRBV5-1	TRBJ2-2	CASSSESGTPNTGELFF	TGCGCCAGCAGCTCGGAGAGCGGAACCCCGAACACCGGGGAGCTGTTTTTT
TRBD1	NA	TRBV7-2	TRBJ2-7	CASSLFGGQGIGEQYF	TGTGCCAGCAGCTTATTCGGGGGACAGGGAATCGGCGAGCAGTACTTC
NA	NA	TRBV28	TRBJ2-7	CASSSRKEAGLYEQYF	TGTGCCAGCAGTTCCAGAAAGGAGGCAGGTCTCTACGAGCAGTACTTC
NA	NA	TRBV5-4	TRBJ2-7	CASSSPWGDEQYF	TGTGCCAGCAGCAGTCCCTGGGGGGACGAGCAGTACTTC
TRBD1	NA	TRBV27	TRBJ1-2	CASSLSVATGTGGHGYTF	TGTGCCAGCAGTTTATCCGTCGCGACCGGGACAGGGGGCCATGGCTACACCTTC
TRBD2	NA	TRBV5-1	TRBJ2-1	CASSLAGLAGYNEQFF	TGCGCCAGCAGCTTGGCGGGACTAGCGGGGTACAATGAGCAGTTCTTC
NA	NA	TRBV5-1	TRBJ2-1	CASSLGLANYNEQFF	TGCGCCAGCAGCTTGGGGCTAGCAAACTACAATGAGCAGTTCTTC
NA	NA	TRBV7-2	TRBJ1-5	CASSSVSQPQHF	TGTGCCAGCAGCTCAGTAAGCCAGCCCCAGCATTTT
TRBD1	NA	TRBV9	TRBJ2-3	CASSARGSGTVFPDTQYF	TGTGCCAGCAGCGCCAGAGGCTCCGGGACAGTCTTCCCAGATACGCAGTATTTT
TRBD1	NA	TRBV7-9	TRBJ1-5	CASSSRDRGLGNQPQHF	TGTGCCAGCAGCTCACGAGACAGGGGGCTAGGCAATCAGCCCCAGCATTTT
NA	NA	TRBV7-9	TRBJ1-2	CASSPGRAGNYGYTF	TGTGCCAGCAGCCCCGGGCGGGCCGGGAACTATGGCTACACCTTC
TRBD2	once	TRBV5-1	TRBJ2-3	CASRSGRAADTQYF	TGCGCCAGCAGGAGCGGGAGGGCGGCAGATACGCAGTATTTT
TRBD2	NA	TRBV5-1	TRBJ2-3	CASRIAGVRDTQYF	TGCGCCAGCAGAATAGCGGGAGTAAGGGATACGCAGTATTTT
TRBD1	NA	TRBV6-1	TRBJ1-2	CASSEGGQGLRYGYTF	TGTGCCAGCAGTGAAGGGGGACAGGGATTACGGTATGGCTACACCTTC
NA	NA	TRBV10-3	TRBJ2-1	CAITGGGLEQFF	TGTGCCATCACCGGTGGGGGTCTTGAGCAGTTCTTC
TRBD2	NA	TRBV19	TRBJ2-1	CASSINLAGGYNEQFF	TGTGCCAGTAGTATTAATCTAGCGGGAGGGTACAATGAGCAGTTCTTC
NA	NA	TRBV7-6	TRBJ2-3	CASSLAGTSTDTQYF	TGTGCCAGCAGCTTAGCCGGGACTAGCACAGATACGCAGTATTTT
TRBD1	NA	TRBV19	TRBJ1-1	CASSPDRVNTEAFF	TGTGCCAGTAGCCCCGACAGGGTGAACACTGAAGCTTTCTTT
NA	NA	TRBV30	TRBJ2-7	CAWSVQVRDEQYF	TGTGCCTGGAGTGTACAAGTACGGGACGAGCAGTACTTC
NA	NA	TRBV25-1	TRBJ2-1	CASSGVNEQFF	TGTGCCAGCAGTGGGGTCAATGAGCAGTTCTTC
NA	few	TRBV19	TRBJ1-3	CASSMNPQPGNTIYF	TGTGCCAGTAGTATGAACCCTCAACCAGGAAACACCATATATTTT
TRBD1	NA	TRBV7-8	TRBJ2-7	CASNLDRVGEQYF	TGTGCCAGCAACTTAGACAGGGTGGGCGAGCAGTACTTC
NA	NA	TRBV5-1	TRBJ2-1	CASSLEGNEQFF	TGCGCCAGCAGCTTGGAAGGGAATGAGCAGTTCTTC
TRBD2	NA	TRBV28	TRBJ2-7	CASSFASGSSYEQYF	TGTGCCAGCAGTTTCGCTAGCGGGAGCTCCTACGAGCAGTACTTC